These T cell receptor beta chains were read from a single sample in a study of a mutant IDH1 vaccine in newly diagnosed glioma. The repertoire was sequenced with immunoSEQ multiplex PCR; TCRdb's copy has only in-frame clones and lacks some. The sample records some 42,000 clones, around 76% being singletons. These receptors have no known antigen. This sample comprised PBMCs, obtained from a glioma patient whose treatment included an IDH1 peptide vaccine. The receptors stem from a man aged 45 to 65 with glioma. Both conserved end residues are part of each CDR3. Each record gives: V gene, CDR3 protein.

>TRBV6-1
CASSDRGFTSTDTQYF
>TRBV9
CASSAGTGGAGEKLFF
>TRBV6-1
CASSLYGGYTDTQYF
>TRBV6-5
CASSRGTGGYEQYF
>TRBV28
CASSAPGDGKGNTEAFF
>TRBV7-8
CASSKLAGVLNTEAFF
>TRBV6-6
CASRAGTGGNEQFF
>TRBV29-1
CSARRGTLMNTEAFF
>TRBV19
CATSKAYGYTF
>TRBV2
CASKRQGNTGELFF
>TRBV6-1
CASSGPGTGSYGYTF
>TRBV7-8
CASSLDPGRGNSPLHF
>TRBV29-1
CSVVGLRQGNRGYTF
>TRBV10-3
CAISIGQGDYEQYF
>TRBV27
CASSLGRVGQPQHF
>TRBV4-2
CASSTRGGHEQFF
>TRBV6-6
CASVQGIYNEQFF
>TRBV4-2
CASSQGQGQSGNTIYF
>TRBV2
CASSLQGMGMNTEAFF
>TRBV10-3
CAISGSSGGNSPLHF
>TRBV5-6
CASSLGAKTPAGQYF
>TRBV19
CASSIGSTGGANTEAFF
>TRBV19
CASSIGRSVTGNTIYF
>TRBV19
CASSMMGRQPQHF
>TRBV5-6
CASSLGGRLDTGELFF
>TRBV4-1
CASSQRISTGSNQPQHF